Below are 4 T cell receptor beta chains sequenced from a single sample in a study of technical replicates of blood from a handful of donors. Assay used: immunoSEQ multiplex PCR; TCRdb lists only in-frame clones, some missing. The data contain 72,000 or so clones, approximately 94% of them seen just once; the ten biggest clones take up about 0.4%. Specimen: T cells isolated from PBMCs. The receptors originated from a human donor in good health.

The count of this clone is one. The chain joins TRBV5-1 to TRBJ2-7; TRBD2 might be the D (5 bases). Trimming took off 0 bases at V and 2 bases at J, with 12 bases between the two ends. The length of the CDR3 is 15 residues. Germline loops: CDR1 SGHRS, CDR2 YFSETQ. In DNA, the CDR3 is TGCGCCAGCAGCTTGGCCGTAAGCGGCACCTACGAGCAGTACTTC. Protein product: CASSLAVSGTYEQYF. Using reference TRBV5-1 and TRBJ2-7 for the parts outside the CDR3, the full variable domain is KAGVTQTPRYLIKTRGQQVTLSCSPISGHRSVSWYQQTPGQGLQFLFEYFSETQRNKGNFPGRFSGRQFSNSRSEMNVSTLELGDSALYLCASSLAVSGTYEQYFGPGTRLTVT.

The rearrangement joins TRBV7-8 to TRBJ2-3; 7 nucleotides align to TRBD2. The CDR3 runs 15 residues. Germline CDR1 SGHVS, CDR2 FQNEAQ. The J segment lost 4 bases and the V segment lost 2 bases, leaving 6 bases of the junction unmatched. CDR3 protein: CASSLLAGEADTQYF. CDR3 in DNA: TGTGCCAGCAGCTTACTGGCGGGAGAGGCAGATACGCAGTATTTT.

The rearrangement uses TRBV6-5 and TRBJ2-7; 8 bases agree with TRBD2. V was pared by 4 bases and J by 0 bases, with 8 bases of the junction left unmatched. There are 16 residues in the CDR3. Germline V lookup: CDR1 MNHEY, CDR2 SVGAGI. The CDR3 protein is CASSSRLAYISYEQYF. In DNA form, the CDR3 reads TGTGCCAGCAGTTCACGACTAGCGTATATCTCCTACGAGCAGTACTTC.

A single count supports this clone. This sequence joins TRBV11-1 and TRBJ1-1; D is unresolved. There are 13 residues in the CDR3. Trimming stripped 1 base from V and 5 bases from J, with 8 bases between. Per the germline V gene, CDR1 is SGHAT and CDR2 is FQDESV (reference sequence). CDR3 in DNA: TGTGCCAGCAGCTTAGTCCAGTCTACTGAAGCTTTCTTT. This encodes CASSLVQSTEAFF.